This TCR beta chain was sequenced for a study of T cell clonotyping in hematopoietic cell transplantation. This table comes from immunoSEQ multiplex PCR, and its TCRdb copy is limited to in-frame clones, with some not included. The data show about 69,000 clones, about 96% seen once. The length of the CDR3 is 13 residues. Looked up from germline, CDR1 is LNHNV and CDR2 is YYDKDF (reference sequence). Time point described: recipient sample about 28 days before transplant, after cytoreduction. Samples: about 28 days before transplant, then days 30, 100 and 180 after. Remarks on this clone: Its antigen is currently unknown. An end of the junction does not agree with germline; a read error may underlie this.

The study, taken as a whole, reports: After transplant, recipient diversity fell while pathologically expanded clonotypes grew through day 180. No sorting was done, leaving CD4 and CD8 contributions mixed.

This clonotype was sampled from a woman aged 50 to 60 with acute myeloid leukemia. Some clones in this sample may be carry-over from other donors' samples. The V call is TRBV15, the J call TRBJ1-3, with D possibly matching TRBD1 (6 bases). The input for sequencing was peripheral blood mononuclear cells, taken before stem cell transplant. The CDR3 here is CATSIGIEGTSGF. The CDR3 nucleotides are TGTGCCACCAGCATTGGTATCGAAGGGACATCGGGATTT. Looking up the rest from reference TRBV15 and TRBJ1-3 gives the full variable domain: DAMVIQNPRYQVTQFGKPVTLSCSQTLNHNVMYWYQQKSSQAPKLLFHYYDKDFNNEADTPDNFQSRRPNTSFCFLDIRSPGLGDTAMYLCATSIGIEGTSGFGEGSWLTVV.